This T cell receptor beta chain emerged from a study of shared clonotypes between healthy human individuals. Across the whole study: The plates for each donor numbered three CD4 naive, three CD4 memory, two CD8 naive and one CD8 memory.

Genomic DNA (from each subset) was split evenly across several immunoSEQ plates. In replicate PCRs of sorted subsets, roughly 200 ng DNA, tens of thousands of T cell genomes, was used. Using immunoSEQ multiplex PCR, the repertoire was profiled, and TCRdb retains in-frame clones only, with some absent. The sample has fewer than 1.6 million clones; just under 99% are singletons. The CDR3 sequence is 12 residues long. The germline V gene encodes CDR1 MDHEN and CDR2 SYDVKM. With 3 bases clipped from V and 13 bases from J, the junction kept 8 bases outside the gene matches. Sequences were obtained from naive CD4+ T cells sorted from blood. The subset was: CD45RA+ positively selected. This receptor was taken from a man younger than 40 in good health. The V gene is TRBV28, the J gene TRBJ1-1; 7 positions match TRBD1. The CDR3 loop is CASSFFGTAFFF. The CDR3, as DNA: TGTGCCAGCAGTTTCTTCGGGACAGCATTTTTCTTT.